The rows below give T cell receptor beta chains drawn from one sample of a study of blood T cell repertoires in COVID-19. Profiled with immunoSEQ multiplex PCR; TCRdb holds only in-frame clones, not every one. The sample gives some 360,000 clones, over 85% of which show up once; under 5% is in the top ten. The material sequenced was peripheral blood. All receptors derive from a woman between 55 and 75 years old with COVID-19, enrolled during active disease. CDR3s include the opening cysteine and the closing phenylalanine or tryptophan. A D gene is named only where the DNA matches it firmly. Rows give clone size only sometimes, using once, few, many, or a class for an expanded clone.

cdr3_aa cdr3_nt clone_size d_call j_call v_call
CASSLPGKTDTQYF TGTGCCAGCAGTCTACCGGGAAAAACAGATACGCAGTATTTT NA NA TRBJ2-3 TRBV27
CASSYIATNTEAFF TGTGCCAGCAGTTACATAGCGACGAACACTGAAGCTTTCTTT NA NA TRBJ1-1 TRBV6-5
CASSLVPGHGAYEQYF TGCGCCAGCAGCCTTGTTCCGGGACATGGCGCCTACGAGCAGTACTTC NA NA TRBJ2-7 TRBV5-1
CAGGEALNTEAFF TGTGCGGGTGGGGAGGCGTTGAACACTGAAGCTTTCTTT once NA TRBJ1-1 TRBV18
CASSRSDRNTEAFF TGTGCCAGCAGCCGATCAGACAGGAACACTGAAGCTTTCTTT once NA TRBJ1-1 TRBV3-1/TRBV3-2
CASSPTQGNNEQFF TGTGCCAGCTCACCAACCCAGGGTAACAATGAGCAGTTCTTC NA NA TRBJ2-1 TRBV18
CASSSTGSYNSPLHF TGTGCCAGCAGCTCCACAGGTTCCTATAATTCACCCCTCCACTTT many NA TRBJ1-6 TRBV7-8
CASSPRRVGSTEAFF TGTGCCAGCTCACCCAGACGGGTTGGTAGCACTGAAGCTTTCTTT NA NA TRBJ1-1 TRBV18
CASSATGGGNSPLHF TGTGCCAGCTCAGCTACAGGGGGAGGGAATTCACCCCTCCACTTT NA TRBD1 TRBJ1-6 TRBV18
CASTSTGGSTDTQYF TGCGCCAGCACCTCTACGGGGGGTTCGACAGATACGCAGTATTTT NA TRBD2 TRBJ2-3 TRBV5-1
CASSLNQDSTEAFF TGTGCCAGCAGCTTAAATCAGGACAGTACTGAAGCTTTCTTT few NA TRBJ1-1 TRBV11-3
CASSYLRTADNEKLFF TGCGCCAGCAGCTATCTCCGGACAGCCGATAATGAAAAACTGTTTTTT NA NA TRBJ1-4 TRBV5-1
CASRIADRGNTEAFF TGTGCCAGCAGAATAGCCGACAGGGGGAACACTGAAGCTTTCTTT NA TRBD1 TRBJ1-1 TRBV6-5
CASSLRGEQYF TGTGCCAGCAGTTTACGGGGAGAGCAGTACTTC NA NA TRBJ2-7 TRBV27
CASSESPRGCTGELFF TGCGCCAGCAGTGAGTCCCCCCGGGGGTGCACCGGGGAGCTGTTTTTT NA NA TRBJ2-2 TRBV10-1
CASSFPTDLNSPLHF TGTGCCAGCAGCTTCCCGACAGACTTAAATTCACCCCTCCACTTT once NA TRBJ1-6 TRBV7-9
CASSHGQGYGANEQFF TGCGCCAGCAGCCACGGACAGGGGTACGGTGCCAATGAGCAGTTCTTC NA TRBD1 TRBJ2-1 TRBV5-1
CASSILDSFLGYTF TGTGCCAGCAGCATACTCGACAGTTTTCTTGGCTACACCTTC NA NA TRBJ1-2 TRBV5-4
CASSIVAASNTEAFF TGTGCCAGTAGTATCGTGGCAGCTAGCAACACTGAAGCTTTCTTT NA NA TRBJ1-1 TRBV19
CASSPDTYQPQHF TGTGCCAGCAGCCCGGACACTTATCAGCCCCAGCATTTT NA NA TRBJ1-5 TRBV12-3/TRBV12-4
CASSSGISYEQYF TGTGCCAGCAGCTCCGGGATCTCCTACGAGCAGTACTTC NA NA TRBJ2-7 TRBV13
CASSAPGTPSNEQFF TGCGCCAGCAGCGCCCCCGGGACACCCTCAAATGAGCAGTTCTTC NA NA TRBJ2-1 TRBV4-1
CASTPTPPTNQPQHF TGTGCCAGTACCCCGACACCACCAACCAATCAGCCCCAGCATTTT once NA TRBJ1-5 TRBV19
CASSIGGGATGELFF TGTGCCAGTAGTATAGGCGGGGGCGCAACCGGGGAGCTGTTTTTT once NA TRBJ2-2 TRBV19